Listed below are T cell receptor beta chains from one sample, sequenced in a study of blood T cell repertoires in COVID-19. Libraries were prepared by immunoSEQ multiplex PCR; TCRdb keeps only in-frame clonotypes and omits some of them. This sample yields 150,000 to 200,000 clones, of which roughly 91% are seen a single time; under 5% belongs to the top ten. Sequencing was performed on peripheral blood. All receptors derive from a woman in her forties or fifties with acute or convalescent COVID-19. Both conserved end residues are trimmed from each CDR3. The order of the fields is J gene, V gene, CDR3 protein.

>TRBJ1-2|TRBV15
ATGTGTFYGYT
>TRBJ2-2|TRBV24-1
ATSANRDSNTGELF
>TRBJ2-3|TRBV9
ASSVGGVGTDTQY
>TRBJ1-2|TRBV7-9
ASSDTLGHLYGYT
>TRBJ1-5|TRBV2
ASSTRPGNQPQH
>TRBJ2-7|TRBV3-1/TRBV3-2
ASSPRGSGSYEQY
>TRBJ1-2|TRBV4-3
ASSQERGSSAYGYT
>TRBJ1-2|TRBV28
ASPGGDGYT
>TRBJ1-5|TRBV6-1
ASSDDAGQAISNQPQH
>TRBJ1-1|TRBV20-1
SARGRSEAF
>TRBJ1-1|TRBV10-3
AISGWGQGIGTEAF
>TRBJ1-6|TRBV5-1
ASSLEQQGKGSNSPLH
>TRBJ1-4|TRBV28
ASSPMGGANEKLF
>TRBJ2-3|TRBV10-3
AISESAGSTDTQY
>TRBJ2-7|TRBV9
ASSVDGPLGGEQY